The next 8 T cell receptor beta chains were all read from a single sample in a study of Ad26.COV2.S vaccination and SARS-CoV-2 variants. Described treatment: 19 received Ad26.COV2.S at low or high dose, single or two shots; roughly five received placebo; per-sample allocation not given. Repertoires come from day 63 after the first vaccine or placebo injection. Assay: immunoSEQ multiplex PCR; the TCRdb copy retains only in-frame clones and omits some. The data show roughly 380,000 clones, more than 75% seen once. This material consisted of peripheral blood, taken in a trial of Ad26.COV2.S vaccine versus placebo. These receptors were taken from a person aged 18-60 years who received the Ad26.COV2.S COVID-19 vaccine or a placebo.

The J gene is TRBJ2-2, the V gene TRBV7-2, with D uncertain. From germline, CDR1 is SGHTA and CDR2 FQGNSA. The ends were cut back, 1 base at V and 4 bases at J, with 10 bases in the middle. This CDR3 has 15 residues. The DNA of the CDR3 is TGTGCCAGCAGCTTAGGACAACGGCCCACCGGGGAGCTGTTTTTT. Amino acids: CASSLGQRPTGELFF.

This chain uses TRBV12-3 or TRBV12-4 with TRBJ2-3, with D tentatively TRBD1 (6 bases). V was clipped by 5 bases and J by 6 bases, with 6 bases between them. CDR3 length: 11 amino acids. CDR3 sequence reads: CASSDRDTQYF. The DNA of the CDR3 is TGTGCCAGCAGTGACAGGGATACGCAGTATTTT.

The chain joins TRBV13 to TRBJ2-1, with D possibly being TRBD1 (5 bases). The CDR3 spans 15 residues. Looked up from germline, CDR1 is PRHDT and CDR2 is FYEKMQ (reference sequence). Trimming took 3 bases from V and 3 from J, leaving 12 bases between them. CDR3 residues: CASSFQGLNYNEQFF. In nucleotides, the CDR3 is TGTGCCAGCAGCTTTCAGGGTCTGAACTACAATGAGCAGTTCTTC.

The genes are TRBV10-3 and TRBJ2-2; TRBD1 aligns across 8 bases. This CDR3 contains 15 residues. Germline CDR1 ENHRY, CDR2 SYGVKD. The V and J ends lost 7 bases and 2 bases, in that order; junction bases with no gene match: 6. The CDR3 is CAIMPGQGNTGELFF. The CDR3, as DNA: TGTGCCATCATGCCAGGACAGGGCAACACCGGGGAGCTGTTTTTT.

Regarding this clone: A read error may account for a junction end that differs from germline. J is TRBJ1-2 and V is TRBV7-7; D is ambiguous. The CDR3 covers 15 residues. Germline CDR1 and CDR2: SSHAT and FNYEAQ (reference sequence). CDR3 nucleotide sequence: TGTGCTAGCAGCTTGAATAACAAGGATGTTTACGGCTACACCTTC. It encodes CASSLNNKDVYGYTF.

The CDR3 loop reads CASSPSAPRATNEKLFF. The CDR3, as DNA: TGTGCCAGCTCACCATCCGCCCCCAGGGCAACTAATGAAAAACTGTTTTTT. The chain is built from TRBV18 and TRBJ1-4; a possible D gene is TRBD1 (5 bases). This CDR3 is built from 17 residues. The germline gives CDR1 KGHSH, CDR2 LQKENI. The ends were cut back, 2 bases at V and 0 bases at J, with 13 bases in the middle.

V gene TRBV12-2 combines with J gene TRBJ2-5. TRBV12-2 is a documented pseudogene. The length of the CDR3 is 21 residues. Here the CDR3 reads CASRLRGARAEELSPEETQYF. Written as DNA, the CDR3 is TGTGCAAGTCGCTTAAGAGGGGCGAGGGCGGAGGAACTGTCACCAGAAGAGACCCAGTACTTC.

This clone was observed a single time. V and J are TRBV6-1 and TRBJ1-6; no reliable D call. V gave up 2 bases and J gave up 9 bases, with 8 bases separating them. CDR1 and CDR2 from the germline V gene are MNHNS and SASEGT. This CDR3 region has 13 residues. The CDR3 spells CASSESLGSPLHF. The CDR3 nucleotides read TGTGCCAGCAGTGAATCTTTAGGTTCACCCCTCCACTTT.